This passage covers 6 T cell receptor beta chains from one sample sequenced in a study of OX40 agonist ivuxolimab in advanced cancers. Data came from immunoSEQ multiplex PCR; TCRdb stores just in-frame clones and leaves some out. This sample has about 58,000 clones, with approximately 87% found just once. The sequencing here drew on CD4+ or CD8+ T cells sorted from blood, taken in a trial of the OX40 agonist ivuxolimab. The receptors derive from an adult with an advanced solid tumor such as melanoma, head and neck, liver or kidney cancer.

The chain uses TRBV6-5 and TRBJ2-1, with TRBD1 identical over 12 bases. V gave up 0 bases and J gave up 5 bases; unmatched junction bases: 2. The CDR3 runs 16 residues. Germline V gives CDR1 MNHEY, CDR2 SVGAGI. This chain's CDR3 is CASSYSGQGADNEQFF. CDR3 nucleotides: TGTGCCAGCAGTTACTCGGGACAGGGGGCCGACAATGAGCAGTTCTTC.

The CDR3 protein is CASRPRRGASDTQYF. The CDR3 DNA sequence: TGTGCCAGCAGGCCGAGGCGGGGGGCCTCGGATACGCAGTATTTT. The chain has TRBV28 and TRBJ2-3, with 8 bases lining up with TRBD2. Per the germline V gene, CDR1 is MDHEN and CDR2 is SYDVKM. V was pared by 6 bases and J by 6 bases, with 11 bases of the junction left unmatched. This CDR3 is 15 amino acids long.

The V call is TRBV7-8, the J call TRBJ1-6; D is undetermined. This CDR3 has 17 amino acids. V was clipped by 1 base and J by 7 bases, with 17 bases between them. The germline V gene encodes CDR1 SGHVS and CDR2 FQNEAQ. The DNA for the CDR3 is TGTGCCAGCAGCTTAGGGGCCAGACTAGATAAAAATTCACCCCTCCACTTT. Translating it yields CASSLGARLDKNSPLHF.

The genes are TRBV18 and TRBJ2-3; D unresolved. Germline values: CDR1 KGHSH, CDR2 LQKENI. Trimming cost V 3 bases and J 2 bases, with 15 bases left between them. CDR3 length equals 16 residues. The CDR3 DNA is TGTGCCAGCTCACCTGGCATCGGGCAGCTCACAGATACGCAGTATTTT. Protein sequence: CASSPGIGQLTDTQYF.

CDR3 residues: CASSLNGNQPQHF. The DNA for the CDR3 is TGTGCCAGCAGTTTAAATGGCAATCAGCCCCAGCATTTT. V and J are TRBV27 and TRBJ1-5; D unclear. Trimming removed 2 bases at V and 2 bases at J, with 4 bases between. CDR1 is MNHEY and CDR2 is SMNVEV in the germline V gene (reference sequence). There are 13 residues in the CDR3.

The CDR3 DNA is TGTGCCAGCAGCGTAGGCTATTTAAATGAAAAACTGTTTTTT. Translated, it gives CASSVGYLNEKLFF. The rearrangement uses TRBV9 and TRBJ1-4; no clear D. CDR3 length: 14 amino acids. Trimming pared 0 bases from V and 5 bases from J, leaving 8 bases between. CDR1 is SGDLS, CDR2 YYNGEE, per germline.